Presented here are 10 T cell receptor beta chains from one specimen sequenced in a study of blood T cell repertoires in COVID-19. TCRdb's table, derived via immunoSEQ multiplex PCR, lists solely in-frame clones and lacks some. Among under 60,000 clones listed, approximately 88% were seen once. The sequenced sample was peripheral blood. These receptors all come from a man under 40 with COVID-19, enrolled during active disease.

The chain links TRBV7-9 to TRBJ2-7, with 8 bases fitting TRBD2. The junction had 8 bases not matched to a gene; V was cut back by 4 bases and J by 0 bases. This CDR3 contains 16 residues. Germline values: CDR1 SEHNR, CDR2 FQNEAQ (reference sequence). The CDR3 sequence: CASSSTLAVSSYEQYF. The CDR3 nucleotides are TGTGCCAGCAGCTCGACACTAGCGGTTAGCTCCTACGAGCAGTACTTC.

The chain joins TRBV6-8 to TRBJ2-7, with D possibly TRBD2 on 5 matching bases. The CDR3 is 14 residues long. V lost 6 bases and J 4 bases, leaving 16 bases between the germline ends. The germline CDR1 and CDR2 sequences are MNHGY and SAAAGT. CDR3 bases: TGTGCCAGCAGCCTGGGGAGATTTGGGTACGAGCAGTACTTC. Translation gives CASSLGRFGYEQYF.

The chain recombines TRBV16 with TRBJ1-4, with D possibly TRBD1 on 6 matching bases. Germline CDR1 KGHSY, CDR2 FQNENV. The V end lost 4 bases, the J end lost 8 bases, and 11 bases lay between the germline ends. The length of the CDR3 is 13 residues. The DNA of the CDR3 is TGTGCCAGCAGCCGGGGACAACGGGAAAAACTGTTTTTT. Translating gives CASSRGQREKLFF.

V is TRBV27 and J is TRBJ1-1; D is perhaps TRBD1 (6 bases). This CDR3 has 14 amino acids. The germline V gene has CDR1 MNHEY and CDR2 SMNVEV (reference sequence). V lost 5 bases, J lost 1 base, and 11 bases lay in between. CDR3 nucleotide sequence: TGTGCCAGCAGTCCTCCGGACAGGAACACTGAAGCTTTCTTT. As protein: CASSPPDRNTEAFF.

The chain links TRBV6-1 to TRBJ1-2, with D possibly being TRBD1 (6 bases). V was cut by 3 bases and J by 0 bases, with 20 bases left in between. There are 18 residues in the CDR3. Germline values: CDR1 MNHNS, CDR2 SASEGT. The CDR3 reads CASSDIRGRGSTNYGYTF. The CDR3 nucleotides are TGTGCCAGCAGTGACATAAGGGGCAGGGGAAGTACTAACTATGGCTACACCTTC.

This chain uses TRBV6-5 with TRBJ1-5, with D possibly TRBD1 on 5 matching bases. CDR1 is MNHEY and CDR2 is SVGAGI in the germline V gene. V lost 6 bases to trimming and J lost 3 bases, with 9 bases between them. This CDR3 has 13 amino acids. In DNA form, the CDR3 reads TGTGCCAGCAGACAGGCGAACAATCAGCCCCAGCATTTT. This translates into CASRQANNQPQHF.

The chain employs TRBV11-2 and TRBJ2-7; 9 nucleotides align to TRBD1. The CDR3 length is 14 residues. With 3 bases clipped from V and 2 bases from J, the junction kept 2 bases outside the gene matches. Per the germline V gene, CDR1 is SGHAT and CDR2 is FQNNGV. CDR3 residues: CASSFRDRAYEQYF. CDR3 sequence (DNA): TGTGCCAGCAGCTTCCGGGACAGGGCCTACGAGCAGTACTTC.

This clone was detected a few times. This chain connects TRBV19 to TRBJ2-7, with D maybe TRBD1 (5 bases). The CDR3 totals 15 residues. From germline, CDR1 is LNHDA and CDR2 SQIVND (reference sequence). Trimming left V 1 base short and J 2 bases short, with 12 bases between. The CDR3 bases are TGTGCCAGTAGTATAGCGGCCAGGGTCCCCTACGAGCAGTACTTC. Protein sequence: CASSIAARVPYEQYF.

This clone was picked up one time. V and J are TRBV16 and TRBJ2-7; D is unclear. Between the trimmed V and J ends, which lost 2 bases and 6 bases, there was a span of 8 bases. Germline lookup yields CDR1 KGHSY and CDR2 FQNENV. This CDR3 comprises 12 residues. The CDR3 DNA sequence: TGTGCCAGCAGCCAAAATTCCCTCGAGCAGTACTTC. This sequence encodes CASSQNSLEQYF.

The J gene is TRBJ1-1, the V gene TRBV21-1; TRBD1 reflects the table's D call only, with no check against the DNA. TRBV21-1 is listed as a pseudogene. This CDR3 contains 16 residues. The CDR3 DNA reads as TGTGCCAGCAGCACACAGGGAAAGGGTCCGAACACTGAAGCTTTCTTT. It codes for CASSTQGKGPNTEAFF.